This record covers a single TCR beta chain. Its target is not known. This sample is drawn from a study of cytomegalovirus exposure and HLA in healthy donors. General study findings and limits: At a 0.05 false discovery rate, a later analysis found 18,000 or so TCR beta sequences to be associated with HLA alleles. In vitro data verified a few CMV-associated chains as specific for CMV antigens. In a later analysis, V- and J-gene trimming of beta chains associated with a DCLRE1C missense variant, replicated independently.

The PCR ran on 60 Vbeta and 13 Jbeta primers. The assay was immunoSEQ multiplex PCR, and TCRdb's table has in-frame clones only and misses some. In the table there are approximately 200,000 clones, about four fifths of which are singletons. Sequencing was done on a sample of PBMCs. This sequence was found in a man aged 25 to 45 in good health and CMV-seropositive.

In nucleotides, the CDR3 is TGTGCCAGCTCCCAAGCGGGTCAGCCCCAGCATTTT. Translated: CASSQAGQPQHF. The chain uses TRBV18 and TRBJ1-5; D is unresolved. V was pared by 6 bases and J by 6 bases, with 9 bases between. The length of the CDR3 is 12 residues. The germline gives CDR1 KGHSH, CDR2 LQKENI.